Following are 20 T cell receptor beta chains from one sample sequenced in a study of blood T cells in healthy people across ages. A sample-barcoded 5' primer and a J-beta primer mix were used in a second PCR of roughly 6 to 11 cycles. TCRdb reprocessed the 5' RACE reads with MiXCR, giving one entry per CDR3 protein. Counted here are around 1.5 million distinct CDR3 sequences, around 39% occurring once; the ten biggest clones make up 7% to 9.5%. The specimen sequenced was blood. These receptors came from a woman between 18 and 29 years old in good health.

This chain uses TRBV4-1 with TRBJ2-3; TRBD2 matches 8 bases. This CDR3 contains 15 residues. The trim removed 4 bases at V and 6 bases at J, leaving 9 bases unmatched. The germline gives CDR1 MGHRA, CDR2 YSYEKL. The CDR3 protein is CASSRALADRDTQYF. CDR3 in DNA: TGCGCCAGCAGCCGAGCACTAGCGGACCGGGATACGCAGTATTTT.

This clonotype was counted many times. This chain connects TRBV7-2 to TRBJ2-7; 13 bases match TRBD2. After removal of 6 bases from V and 3 bases from J, the junction contained 5 bases not matched to a gene. Germline assignment: CDR1 SGHTA and CDR2 FQGNSA. This CDR3 is built from 15 residues. The CDR3 protein is CASSSGTSGIYEQYF. The CDR3 coding sequence is TGTGCCAGCAGTTCCGGGACTAGCGGGATCTACGAGCAGTACTTC. Combining the CDR3 with reference TRBV7-2 and TRBJ2-7 gives the whole variable domain GAGVSQSPSNKVTEKGKDVELRCDPISGHTALYWYRQSLGQGLEFLIYFQGNSAPDKSGLPSDRFSAERTGGSVSTLTIQRTQQEDSAVYLCASSSGTSGIYEQYFGPGTRLTVT.

The CDR3 bases are TGTGCCAGCATAGGACTAGCGGGGGGCAATGAGCAGTTCTTC. Translating it yields CASIGLAGGNEQFF. V and J are TRBV12-3 or TRBV12-4 and TRBJ2-1, with TRBD2 matching 14 bases. The CDR3 has 14 residues. With 7 bases clipped from V and 6 bases from J, the junction kept 2 bases outside the gene matches.

This clonotype was detected a few times. The V call is TRBV4-2, the J call TRBJ2-7; 13 bases align to TRBD2. Germline CDR1 LGHNA, CDR2 YNFKEQ. Unmatched junction bases numbered 3, after V lost 1 base and J lost 0 bases. CDR3 length: 17 residues. This CDR3 is CASSQGTSGGSSYEQYF. The CDR3 bases are TGTGCCAGCAGCCAAGGGACTAGCGGGGGCTCCTCCTACGAGCAGTACTTC.

CDR3 coding DNA: TGCGCAGAGAGGCACAGGGCCAGCTCCTACGAGCAGTACTTC. Translation gives CAERHRASSYEQYF. The chain is built from TRBV4-1 and TRBJ2-7; a possible D gene is TRBD1 (6 bases). The CDR3 is made up of 14 amino acids. The germline V gene has CDR1 MGHRA and CDR2 YSYEKL.

The chain carries TRBV29-1 and TRBJ1-1; 7 nucleotides agree with TRBD1. V shed 6 bases, J shed 3 bases, and the junction held 4 bases outside the gene matches. This CDR3 has 12 amino acids. Germline lookup yields CDR1 SQVTM and CDR2 ANQGSEA. The CDR3 reads CSVTGSHTEAFF. DNA of the CDR3: TGCAGCGTGACAGGGTCCCACACTGAAGCTTTCTTT.

The CDR3 loop is CSAPSWEGGGYEQYF. CDR3 bases: TGCAGTGCCCCGTCCTGGGAGGGCGGGGGGTACGAGCAGTACTTC. The genes are TRBV20-1 and TRBJ2-7; 8 bases are shared with TRBD2. From germline, CDR1 is DFQATT and CDR2 SNEGSKA (reference sequence). The junction had 14 bases not matched to a gene; V was cut back by 6 bases and J by 4 bases. The CDR3 runs 15 residues.

V usage is TRBV6-4 and J usage is TRBJ2-3, with 12 bases matching TRBD1. V was pared by 2 bases and J by 4 bases, with 4 bases of the junction left unmatched. This CDR3 has 16 residues. Germline V gene lookup returns CDR1 MRHNA and CDR2 SNTAGT. The CDR3 loop is CASSDGTGGASDTQYF. CDR3 in DNA: TGTGCCAGCAGTGACGGGACAGGGGGCGCTTCAGATACGCAGTATTTT.

The rearrangement links TRBV20-1 to TRBJ2-5, with TRBD2 matching 8 bases. Germline CDR1 reads DFQATT; CDR2 reads SNEGSKA (reference sequence). The CDR3 has 14 residues. V trimming: 3 bases; J trimming: 11 bases; junction bases outside the gene matches: 14. The CDR3 DNA sequence: TGCAGTGCTAGGACGGGGACTAGAGTCAATGAGCAGTACTTC. Its protein is CSARTGTRVNEQYF.

This clonotype was seen a handful of times. The genes are TRBV7-2 and TRBJ1-2, with a possible D match to TRBD1 (5 bases). Trimming stripped 6 bases from V and 8 bases from J, with 16 bases between. This CDR3 region has 13 residues. The germline V gene encodes CDR1 SGHTA and CDR2 FQGNSA. This chain's CDR3 is CASRSNSGKGYTF. The CDR3 DNA reads as TGTGCCAGCAGATCTAATTCAGGGAAAGGCTACACCTTC. The full variable domain, in which reference TRBV7-2 and TRBJ1-2 provide the parts outside the CDR3, is GAGVSQSPSNKVTEKGKDVELRCDPISGHTALYWYRQSLGQGLEFLIYFQGNSAPDKSGLPSDRFSAERTGGSVSTLTIQRTQQEDSAVYLCASRSNSGKGYTFGSGTRLTVV.

This chain links TRBV5-6 with TRBJ1-2; TRBD1 is a possible D gene (5 bases). CDR1 SGHDT and CDR2 YYEEEE come from the germline V gene. Trimming shortened V by 3 bases and J by 4 bases, and 19 bases separated the two germline ends. CDR3 size: 16 residues. The CDR3 region is CASSSGAGVLGYGYTF. The CDR3 DNA reads as TGTGCCAGCAGCTCGGGTGCGGGGGTGCTAGGCTATGGCTACACCTTC.

V and J are TRBV6-5 and TRBJ2-4; the D gene is possibly TRBD2 (6 bases). Germline V gives CDR1 MNHEY, CDR2 SVGAGI. V lost 2 bases to trimming and J lost 0 bases, with 11 bases between them. The CDR3 spans 16 residues. CDR3 protein: CASSYGAGLAKNIQYF. CDR3 bases: TGTGCCAGCAGTTACGGGGCGGGGCTAGCCAAAAACATTCAGTACTTC.

The CDR3 region has the DNA TGTGCCAGCAGTTACTCCCAAGATACGCAGTATTTT. Amino acids: CASSYSQDTQYF. The chain employs TRBV6-5 and TRBJ2-3; D is unresolved. The length of the CDR3 is 12 residues. Germline CDR1 reads MNHEY; CDR2 reads SVGAGI. Trimming removed 0 bases from V and 5 bases from J, with 3 bases in between.

The chain uses TRBV25-1 and TRBJ1-1; D not resolved. CDR1 and CDR2 (germline): MGHDK, SYGVNS. The V gene lost 2 bases and the J gene lost 0 bases, with 10 bases spanning the gap. The CDR3 contains 15 residues. The CDR3 DNA sequence: TGTGCCAGCAGTGAAACTGGCTACATGAACACTGAAGCTTTCTTT. It encodes CASSETGYMNTEAFF.

Many counts were recorded for this clonotype. The rearrangement uses TRBV29-1 and TRBJ2-1, with 7 bases that match TRBD2. J gave up 7 bases and V 6 bases, and 3 bases lay outside the gene matches. Germline V gene data show CDR1 as SQVTM and CDR2 as ANQGSEA. The CDR3 totals 11 residues. The CDR3, as DNA: TGCAGCGTCGACGGGGGGAATGAGCAGTTCTTC. Residues: CSVDGGNEQFF.

V is TRBV6-1 and J is TRBJ2-1; 11 positions match TRBD2. The CDR3 extends over 17 amino acids. Per germline, CDR1 MNHNS and CDR2 SASEGT. Losses at the gene ends were 7 bases for V and 3 bases for J; bases not matched to a gene: 11. CDR3 coding DNA: TGTGCCAGCAACCCCACTAGCGGGAGTAATCTCTACAATGAGCAGTTCTTC. It translates to CASNPTSGSNLYNEQFF.

This chain joins TRBV5-1 and TRBJ1-2, with D unclear. This CDR3 is built from 11 residues. From germline, CDR1 is SGHRS and CDR2 YFSETQ. Trimming took 9 bases from V and 2 from J, leaving 8 bases between them. The CDR3 reads CATGGNYGYTF. CDR3 nucleotides: TGCGCCACGGGAGGGAACTATGGCTACACCTTC.

This clonotype was counted between two and nine times. The chain uses TRBV28 and TRBJ2-7; D may be TRBD1 or TRBD2 (5 bases each). CDR1 and CDR2 (germline): MDHEN, SYDVKM. With 6 bases removed from V and 2 bases from J, the gap between germline ends came to 14 bases. The CDR3 consists of 14 residues. CDR3 in amino acids: CASRKDGATYEQYF. In DNA form, the CDR3 reads TGTGCCAGCAGAAAAGACGGGGCAACCTACGAGCAGTACTTC.

The rearrangement links TRBV7-3 to TRBJ1-2, with 8 bases that match TRBD1. This CDR3 region has 14 residues. With 5 bases clipped from V and 6 bases from J, the junction kept 8 bases outside the gene matches. Germline CDR1 reads SGHTA; CDR2 reads FQGTGA. CDR3 in DNA: TGTGCCAGCAGCCGGACAGGGAGCGACGATGGCTACACCTTC. Its translation is CASSRTGSDDGYTF.

V gene TRBV27 combines with J gene TRBJ2-7; a weak D match, TRBD1 (6 bases). CDR1 and CDR2 from the germline V gene are MNHEY and SMNVEV (reference sequence). This CDR3 is 14 amino acids long. V lost 7 bases and J 1 base, leaving 14 bases between the germline ends. CDR3 bases: TGTGCCAGCAATTCTGGGGGCGGATCCTACGAGCAGTACTTC. It specifies CASNSGGGSYEQYF.